This entry concerns a single TCR beta chain. At one of its ends the junction is not consistent with the germline gene, which may arise from a read error. The CDR3 is 13 amino acids. As originally analysed: By means of reference gene primer amplification, nucleated cell counts were estimated. Clones were sequenced by immunoSEQ multiplex PCR, and TCRdb holds only the in-frame ones, with some missing. V, J and clone size derive from that table, while D and trimming were established from the DNA sequence. The table shows over 100,000 clones, with 65% to 90% occurring only once. The record originates from a study of blood T cell repertoires in COVID-19. The wider study: COVID-19 samples from acute and convalescent phases originated in the United States, Italy and Spain.

The TCR originated in a man older than 75 with acute or convalescent COVID-19. The sample consisted of peripheral blood. The genes are TRBV12-3 or TRBV12-4 and TRBJ1-2; possibly TRBD1 for D (5 bases). CDR3 residues: CASSLGRMDNLLF. The DNA of the CDR3 is TGTGCCAGCAGTTTAGGCCGGATGGACAACCTTCTGTTC.